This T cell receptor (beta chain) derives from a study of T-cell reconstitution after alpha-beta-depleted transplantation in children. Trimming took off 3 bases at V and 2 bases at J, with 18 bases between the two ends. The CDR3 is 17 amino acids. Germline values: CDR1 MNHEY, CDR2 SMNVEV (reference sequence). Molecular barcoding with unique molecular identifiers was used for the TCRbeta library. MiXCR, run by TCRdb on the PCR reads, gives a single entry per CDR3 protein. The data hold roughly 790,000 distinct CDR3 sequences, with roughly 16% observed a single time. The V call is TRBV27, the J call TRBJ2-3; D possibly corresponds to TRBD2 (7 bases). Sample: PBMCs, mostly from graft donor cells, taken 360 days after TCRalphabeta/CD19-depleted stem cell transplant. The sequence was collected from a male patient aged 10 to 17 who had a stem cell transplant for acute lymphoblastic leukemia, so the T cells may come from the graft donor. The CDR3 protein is CASSLLLPGGATDTQYF. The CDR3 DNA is TGTGCCAGCAGTTTGCTATTACCGGGGGGCGCCACAGATACGCAGTATTTT.